The rows below give T cell receptor beta chains drawn from one sample of a study of early T cells in non-severe SARS-CoV-2 infection. TCRdb re-analysed the 5' RACE reads in MiXCR, keeping a single row per CDR3 protein. Seen here are 75,000 to 90,000 distinct CDR3 sequences, about 10% observed once, and the top ten hold 6.5% to 9%. Sequences were derived from whole blood, sampled at baseline. The receptor set was obtained from an adult who was a healthcare worker with PCR-confirmed SARS-CoV-2 infection or an uninfected control (not recorded which). Both conserved end residues are part of each CDR3.

CDR3aa: CASSLSTYEQYF; j_gene: TRBJ2-7; v_gene: TRBV28; len: 12
CDR3aa: CAISADWSNQPQHF; j_gene: TRBJ1-5; v_gene: TRBV10-3; len: 14
CDR3aa: CASSRLNSRDEQFF; j_gene: TRBJ2-1; v_gene: TRBV5-4; len: 14
CDR3aa: CASRGSGMGTNEQFF; j_gene: TRBJ2-1; v_gene: TRBV12-3/TRBV12-4; len: 15
CDR3aa: CASSLGATTANYGYTF; j_gene: TRBJ1-2; v_gene: TRBV7-6; len: 16
CDR3aa: CASSFVHREGPKGYTF; j_gene: TRBJ1-2; v_gene: TRBV5-4; len: 16
CDR3aa: CASTQGFDNSPLHF; j_gene: TRBJ1-6; v_gene: TRBV7-2; len: 14
CDR3aa: CASSEADGRSPLHF; j_gene: TRBJ1-6; v_gene: TRBV6-1; len: 14
CDR3aa: CAWSVVGQWNTEAFF; j_gene: TRBJ1-1; v_gene: TRBV30; len: 15
CDR3aa: CASRRAALNSPLHF; j_gene: TRBJ1-6; v_gene: TRBV6-2/TRBV6-3; len: 14
CDR3aa: CATSDPRTNTGELFF; j_gene: TRBJ2-2; v_gene: TRBV24-1; len: 15
CDR3aa: CASSLSGGISRWVNEQFF; j_gene: TRBJ2-1; v_gene: TRBV7-9; len: 18
CDR3aa: CASRISDWGSYEQYF; j_gene: TRBJ2-7; v_gene: TRBV28; len: 15
CDR3aa: CASTADRPNQPQHF; j_gene: TRBJ1-5; v_gene: TRBV6-6; len: 14
CDR3aa: CASSQVGPNEQFF; j_gene: TRBJ2-1; v_gene: TRBV4-2; len: 13
CDR3aa: CASSLVGYTDTQYF; j_gene: TRBJ2-3; v_gene: TRBV7-8; len: 14
CDR3aa: CASPLPTGGTYGYTF; j_gene: TRBJ1-2; v_gene: TRBV2; len: 15
CDR3aa: CASSDGYLSSAAFF; j_gene: TRBJ1-1; v_gene: TRBV2; len: 14
CDR3aa: CASSELADTGELFF; j_gene: TRBJ2-2; v_gene: TRBV6-1; len: 14
CDR3aa: CASRPEAGGNEQFF; j_gene: TRBJ2-1; v_gene: TRBV12-3/TRBV12-4; len: 14